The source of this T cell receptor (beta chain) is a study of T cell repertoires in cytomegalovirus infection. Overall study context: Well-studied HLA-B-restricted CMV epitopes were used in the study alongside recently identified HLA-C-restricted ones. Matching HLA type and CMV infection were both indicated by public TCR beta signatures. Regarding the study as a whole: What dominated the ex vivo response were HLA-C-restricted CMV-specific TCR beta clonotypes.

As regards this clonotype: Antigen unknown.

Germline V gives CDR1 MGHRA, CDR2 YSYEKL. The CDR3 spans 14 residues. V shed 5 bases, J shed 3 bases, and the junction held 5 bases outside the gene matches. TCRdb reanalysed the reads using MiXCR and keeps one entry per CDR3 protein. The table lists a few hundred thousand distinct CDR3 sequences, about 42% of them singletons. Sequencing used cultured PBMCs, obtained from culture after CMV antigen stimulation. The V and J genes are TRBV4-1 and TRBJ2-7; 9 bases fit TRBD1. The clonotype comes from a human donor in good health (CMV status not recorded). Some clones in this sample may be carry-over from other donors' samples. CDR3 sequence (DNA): TGCGCCAGCAGCAACCGGGACAGGGACTACGAGCAGTACTTC. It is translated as CASSNRDRDYEQYF.